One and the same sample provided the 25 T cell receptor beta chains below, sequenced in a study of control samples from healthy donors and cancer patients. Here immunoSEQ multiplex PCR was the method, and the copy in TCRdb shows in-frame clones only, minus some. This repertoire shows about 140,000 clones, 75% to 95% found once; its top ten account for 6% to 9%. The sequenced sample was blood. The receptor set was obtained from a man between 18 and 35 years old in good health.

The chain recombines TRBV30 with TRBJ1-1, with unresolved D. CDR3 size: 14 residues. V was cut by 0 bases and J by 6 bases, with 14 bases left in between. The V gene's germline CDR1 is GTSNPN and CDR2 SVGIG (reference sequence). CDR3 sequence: CAWSVLAGGAEAFF. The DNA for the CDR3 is TGTGCCTGGAGTGTACTGGCGGGAGGCGCTGAAGCTTTCTTT.

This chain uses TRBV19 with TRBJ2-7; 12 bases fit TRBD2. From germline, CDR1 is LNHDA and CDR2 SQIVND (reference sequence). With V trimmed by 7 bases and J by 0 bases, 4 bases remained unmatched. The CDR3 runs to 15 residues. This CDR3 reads CASIGLAGSSYEQYF. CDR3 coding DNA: TGTGCCAGTATCGGACTAGCGGGGTCCTCCTACGAGCAGTACTTC.

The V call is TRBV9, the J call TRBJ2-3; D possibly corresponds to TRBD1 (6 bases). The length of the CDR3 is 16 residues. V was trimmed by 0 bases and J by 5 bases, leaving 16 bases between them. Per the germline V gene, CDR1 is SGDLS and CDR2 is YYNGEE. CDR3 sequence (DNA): TGTGCCAGCAGCGTAGGTTCTGGGGGCGCGAGAGATACGCAGTATTTT. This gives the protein CASSVGSGGARDTQYF.

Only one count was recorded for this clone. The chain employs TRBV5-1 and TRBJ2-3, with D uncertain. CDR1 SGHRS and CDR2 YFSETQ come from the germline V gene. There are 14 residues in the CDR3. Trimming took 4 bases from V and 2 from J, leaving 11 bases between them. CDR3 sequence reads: CASSRDTYTDTQYF. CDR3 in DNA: TGCGCCAGCAGCCGTGACACTTACACAGATACGCAGTATTTT.

The DNA for the CDR3 is TGTGCCAGCAGCCTGGGGACCCTCGTCTATGGCTACACCTTC. It translates to CASSLGTLVYGYTF. This sequence joins TRBV5-6 and TRBJ1-2, with a tentative D call TRBD1 (5 bases). The CDR3 extends over 14 amino acids. The germline CDR1 and CDR2 sequences are SGHDT and YYEEEE. V lost 4 bases, J lost 4 bases, and 14 bases lay in between. Combining the CDR3 with reference TRBV5-6 and TRBJ1-2 gives the whole variable domain DAGVTQSPTHLIKTRGQQVTLRCSPKSGHDTVSWYQQALGQGPQFIFQYYEEEERQRGNFPDRFSGHQFPNYSSELNVNALLLGDSALYLCASSLGTLVYGYTFGSGTRLTVV.

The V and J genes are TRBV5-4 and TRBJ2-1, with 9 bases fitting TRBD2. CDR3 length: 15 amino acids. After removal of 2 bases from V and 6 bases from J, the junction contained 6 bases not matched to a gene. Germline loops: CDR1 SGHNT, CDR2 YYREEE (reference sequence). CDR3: CASSFAGGLVNEQFF. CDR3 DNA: TGTGCCAGCAGCTTCGCGGGGGGGCTGGTCAATGAGCAGTTCTTC.

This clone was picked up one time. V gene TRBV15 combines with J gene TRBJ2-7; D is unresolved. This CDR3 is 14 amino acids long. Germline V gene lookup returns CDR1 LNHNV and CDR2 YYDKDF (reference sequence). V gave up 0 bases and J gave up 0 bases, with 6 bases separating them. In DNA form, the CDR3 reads TGTGCCACCAGCAGAGAAGACACCTCCTACGAGCAGTACTTC. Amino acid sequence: CATSREDTSYEQYF.

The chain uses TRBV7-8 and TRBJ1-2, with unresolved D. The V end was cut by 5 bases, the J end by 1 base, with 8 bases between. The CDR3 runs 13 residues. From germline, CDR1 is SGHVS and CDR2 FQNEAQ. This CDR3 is CASSATVNYGYTF. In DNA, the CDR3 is TGTGCCAGCAGCGCCACAGTTAACTATGGCTACACCTTC. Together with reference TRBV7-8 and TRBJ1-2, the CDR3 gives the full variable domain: GAGVSQSPRYKVAKRGQDVALRCDPISGHVSLFWYQQALGQGPEFLTYFQNEAQLDKSGLPSDRFFAERPEGSVSTLKIQRTQQEDSAVYLCASSATVNYGYTFGSGTRLTVV.

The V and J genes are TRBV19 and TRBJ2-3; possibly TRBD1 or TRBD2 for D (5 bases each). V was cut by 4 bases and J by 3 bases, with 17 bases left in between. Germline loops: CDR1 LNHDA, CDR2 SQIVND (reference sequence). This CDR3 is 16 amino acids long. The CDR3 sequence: CASSNSPGRVTDTQYF. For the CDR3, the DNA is TGTGCCAGTAGTAACTCCCCAGGGAGAGTGACAGATACGCAGTATTTT.

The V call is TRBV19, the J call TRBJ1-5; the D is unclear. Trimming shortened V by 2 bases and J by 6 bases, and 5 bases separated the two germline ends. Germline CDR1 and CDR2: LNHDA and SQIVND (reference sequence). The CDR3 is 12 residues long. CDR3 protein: CASSIQAQPQHF. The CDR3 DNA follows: TGTGCCAGTAGTATACAGGCTCAGCCCCAGCATTTT.

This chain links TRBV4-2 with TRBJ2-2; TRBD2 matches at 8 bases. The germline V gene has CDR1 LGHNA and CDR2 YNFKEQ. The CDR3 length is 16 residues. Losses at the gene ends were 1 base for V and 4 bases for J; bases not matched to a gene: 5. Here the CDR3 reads CASSQGDSGTTGELFF. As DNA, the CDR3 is TGTGCCAGCAGCCAAGGAGATAGCGGGACCACCGGGGAGCTGTTTTTT.

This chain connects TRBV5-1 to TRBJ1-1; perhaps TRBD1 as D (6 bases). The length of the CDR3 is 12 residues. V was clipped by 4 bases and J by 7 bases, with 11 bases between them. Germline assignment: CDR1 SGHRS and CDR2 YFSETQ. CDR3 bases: TGCGCCAGCAGCGAAACAGGGATTGAAGCTTTCTTT. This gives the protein CASSETGIEAFF.

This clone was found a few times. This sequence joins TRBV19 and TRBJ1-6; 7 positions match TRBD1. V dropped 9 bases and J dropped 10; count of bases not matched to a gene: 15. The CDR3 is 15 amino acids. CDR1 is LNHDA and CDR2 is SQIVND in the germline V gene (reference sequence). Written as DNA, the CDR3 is TGTGCCAGGTACAGGGGAAAGGTTGATGACTCACCCCTCCACTTT. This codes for CARYRGKVDDSPLHF.

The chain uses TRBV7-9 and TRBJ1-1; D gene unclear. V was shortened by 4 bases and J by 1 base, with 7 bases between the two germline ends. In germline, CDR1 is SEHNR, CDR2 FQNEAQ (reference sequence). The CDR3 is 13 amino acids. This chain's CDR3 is CASSSVWNTEAFF. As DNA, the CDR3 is TGTGCCAGCAGCTCCGTTTGGAACACTGAAGCTTTCTTT.

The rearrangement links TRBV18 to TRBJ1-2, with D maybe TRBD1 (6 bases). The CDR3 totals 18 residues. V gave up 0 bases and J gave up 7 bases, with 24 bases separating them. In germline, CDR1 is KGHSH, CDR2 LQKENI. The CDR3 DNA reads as TGTGCCAGCTCACCACCTTATCAGGACAGAAGGAAAGAGGGTGGCTACACCTTC. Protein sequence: CASSPPYQDRRKEGGYTF.

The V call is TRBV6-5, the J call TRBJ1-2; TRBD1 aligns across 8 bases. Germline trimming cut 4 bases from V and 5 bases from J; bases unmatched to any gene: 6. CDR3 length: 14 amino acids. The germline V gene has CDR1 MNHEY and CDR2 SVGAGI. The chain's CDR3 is CASSSLQGGYGYTF. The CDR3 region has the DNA TGTGCCAGCAGTTCCTTACAGGGGGGGTATGGCTACACCTTC.

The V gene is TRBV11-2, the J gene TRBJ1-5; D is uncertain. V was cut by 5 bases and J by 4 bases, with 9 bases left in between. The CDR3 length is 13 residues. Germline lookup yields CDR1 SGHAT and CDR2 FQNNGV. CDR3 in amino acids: CASSRGINQPQHF. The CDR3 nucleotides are TGTGCCAGCAGCCGCGGAATTAATCAGCCCCAGCATTTT.

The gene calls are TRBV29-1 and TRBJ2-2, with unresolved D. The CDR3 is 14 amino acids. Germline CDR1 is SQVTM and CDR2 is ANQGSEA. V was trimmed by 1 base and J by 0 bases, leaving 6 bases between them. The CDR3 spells CSVEGFSNTGELFF. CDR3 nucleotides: TGCAGCGTTGAAGGCTTTTCGAACACCGGGGAGCTGTTTTTT.

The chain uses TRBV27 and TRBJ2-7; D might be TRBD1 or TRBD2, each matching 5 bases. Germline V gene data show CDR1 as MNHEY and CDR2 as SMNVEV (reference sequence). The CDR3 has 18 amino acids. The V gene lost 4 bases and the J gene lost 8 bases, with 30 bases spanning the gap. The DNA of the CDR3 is TGTGCCAGCAGTTCGCCCCGGGACGGACCTTTACTATCTACGAAGCAGTACTTC. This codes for CASSSPRDGPLLSTKQYF.

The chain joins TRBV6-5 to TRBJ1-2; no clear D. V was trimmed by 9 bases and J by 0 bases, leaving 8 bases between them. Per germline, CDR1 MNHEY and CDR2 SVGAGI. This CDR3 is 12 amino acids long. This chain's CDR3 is CASYTANYGYTF. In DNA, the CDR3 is TGTGCCAGTTATACAGCTAACTATGGCTACACCTTC.

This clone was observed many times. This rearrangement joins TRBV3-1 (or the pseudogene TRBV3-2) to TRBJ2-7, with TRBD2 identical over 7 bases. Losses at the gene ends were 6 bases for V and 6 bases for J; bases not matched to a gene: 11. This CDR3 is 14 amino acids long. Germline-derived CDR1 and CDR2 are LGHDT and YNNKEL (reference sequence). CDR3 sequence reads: CASRGSGALTEQYF. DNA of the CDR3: TGTGCCAGCAGGGGGAGCGGGGCCTTAACCGAGCAGTACTTC.

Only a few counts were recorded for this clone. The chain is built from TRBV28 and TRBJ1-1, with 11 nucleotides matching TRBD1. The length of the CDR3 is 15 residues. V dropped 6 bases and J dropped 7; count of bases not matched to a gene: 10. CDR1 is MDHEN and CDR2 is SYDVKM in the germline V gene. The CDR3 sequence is CASRVPGQGGGEAFF. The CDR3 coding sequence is TGTGCCAGCAGAGTGCCGGGACAGGGGGGTGGTGAAGCTTTCTTT.

DNA for the CDR3: TGTGCCAGCAGCCAAGCGCACAGGGGGATCGACGAGCAGTACTTC. Protein sequence: CASSQAHRGIDEQYF. This rearrangement joins TRBV4-2 to TRBJ2-7; 8 bases line up with TRBD1. The length of the CDR3 is 15 residues. CDR1 and CDR2 from the germline V gene are LGHNA and YNFKEQ. The V and J ends lost 1 base and 5 bases, in that order; junction bases with no gene match: 7.

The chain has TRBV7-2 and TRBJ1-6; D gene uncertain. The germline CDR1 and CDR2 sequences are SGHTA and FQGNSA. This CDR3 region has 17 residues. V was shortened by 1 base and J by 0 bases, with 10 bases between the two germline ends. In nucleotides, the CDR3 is TGTGCCAGCAGCTTAGTACCCGGGAGCTCCTATAATTCACCCCTCCACTTT. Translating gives CASSLVPGSSYNSPLHF.

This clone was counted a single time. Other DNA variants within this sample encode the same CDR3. In DNA, the CDR3 is TGTGCCAGCACGGGGAGGTACGAGCAGTACTTC. It specifies CASTGRYEQYF. The V gene is TRBV2, the J gene TRBJ2-7, with a tentative D call TRBD2 (6 bases). Germline values: CDR1 SNHLY, CDR2 FYNNEI. This CDR3 has 11 residues. V dropped 7 bases and J dropped 4 bases, with 8 bases sitting between them.